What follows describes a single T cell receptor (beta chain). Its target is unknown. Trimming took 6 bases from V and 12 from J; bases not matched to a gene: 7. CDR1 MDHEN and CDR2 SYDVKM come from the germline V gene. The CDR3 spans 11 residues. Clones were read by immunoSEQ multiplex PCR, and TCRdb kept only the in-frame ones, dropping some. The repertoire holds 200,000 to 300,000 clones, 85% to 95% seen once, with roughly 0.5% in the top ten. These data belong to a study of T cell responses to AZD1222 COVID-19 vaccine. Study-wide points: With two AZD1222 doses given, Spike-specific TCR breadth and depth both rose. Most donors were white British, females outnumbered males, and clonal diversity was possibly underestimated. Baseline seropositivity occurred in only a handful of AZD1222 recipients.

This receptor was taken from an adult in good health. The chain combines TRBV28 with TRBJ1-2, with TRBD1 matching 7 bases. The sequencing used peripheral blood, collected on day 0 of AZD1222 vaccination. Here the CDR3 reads CASSTQGVHTF. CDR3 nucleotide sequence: TGTGCCAGCAGCACTCAGGGGGTCCACACCTTC.